These T cell receptor beta chains were read from a single sample in a study of PD-L1 blockade in urothelial cancer. Assay used: immunoSEQ multiplex PCR; TCRdb lists only in-frame clones, some missing. The table has tens of thousands of clones, around 89% seen once. The sequences come from PBMCs, collected around atezolizumab (anti-PD-L1) treatment. These receptors came from a man aged 55 to 70 with urothelial cancer. The CDR3 runs from the conserved cysteine through the conserved F or W. D genes are given only for firm matches. The size field is filled for only some rows; it gives once, few, many or a size class.

TRBD2	TRBV27	once	TRBJ2-7	TGTGCCAGCAGGATTAGCGGGGGGTTCTACGAGCAGTACTTC	CASRISGGFYEQYF
NA	TRBV11-2	many	TRBJ2-1	TGTGCCAGCAGCTCCCCCCTATTCGAAGTCTTTACCTACAATGAGCAGTTCTTC	CASSSPLFEVFTYNEQFF
NA	TRBV7-9	NA	TRBJ2-4	TGTGCCAGCAGCTTAGCGGAGGGCGCAGAAAACATTCAGTACTTC	CASSLAEGAENIQYF
TRBD1	TRBV5-1	NA	TRBJ1-6	TGCGCCAGCAGCTTGACAGGGGAAAATTCACCCCTCCACTTT	CASSLTGENSPLHF
NA	TRBV7-6	once	TRBJ2-7	TGTGCCAGCAGCTTGGGTCAGGGGAACTACGAGCAGTACTTC	CASSLGQGNYEQYF
NA	TRBV7-2	few	TRBJ2-5	TGTGCCAGCAGCGTCGGGATTCAAGAGACCCAGTACTTC	CASSVGIQETQYF
NA	TRBV21-1	NA	TRBJ1-2	TGTGCCAGCAGCAAAAGGACAGGGGGGCATGGTTGTCGTGGCTACACCTTC	CASSKRTGGHGCRGYTF
TRBD2	TRBV29-1	NA	TRBJ2-3	TGCAGCGTTGAAGTTTTATGGTCTAGCGGGAGGGGGAACACAGATACGCAGTATTTT	CSVEVLWSSGRGNTDTQYF
TRBD2	TRBV6-5	once	TRBJ2-7	TGTGCCAGCAGGAACCCCGGGACTACCCCCTACGAGCAGTACTTC	CASRNPGTTPYEQYF
NA	TRBV2	few	TRBJ1-5	TGTGCCAGCAGTGAGACAGCTTATAGCAATCAGCCCCAGCATTTT	CASSETAYSNQPQHF
TRBD1	TRBV19	NA	TRBJ1-1	TGTGCCAGTAAAATGGGGACAGGGTCCATGAACACTGAAGCTTTCTTT	CASKMGTGSMNTEAFF
NA	TRBV6-1	NA	TRBJ2-7	TGTGCCAGCAGTGCCGGGAACTGGGTTTACGAGCAGTACTTC	CASSAGNWVYEQYF
NA	TRBV2	NA	TRBJ2-1	TGTGCCAGCAGCCAGCGGGTCCCGAGCTCCTACAATGAGCAGTTCTTC	CASSQRVPSSYNEQFF
TRBD2	TRBV5-1	NA	TRBJ2-7	TGCGCCAGCAGCCGTGCTGCGGGGGGCTCCTACGAGCAGTACTTC	CASSRAAGGSYEQYF
TRBD1	TRBV28	NA	TRBJ1-4	TGTGCCAGCAGCGTTCGAGGGACAGGTTATGAAAAACTGTTTTTT	CASSVRGTGYEKLFF
NA	TRBV11-2	once	TRBJ1-1	TGTGCCAGCAGCATCAGGGGAGAGACTGAAGCTTTCTTT	CASSIRGETEAFF